A single sample gave rise to the 29 T cell receptor beta chains below, sequenced in a study of shared clonotypes between healthy human individuals. TCRdb keeps only in-frame clones here, not all; method: immunoSEQ multiplex PCR. Among about 480,000 clones listed, 60% to 80% were seen once. The sequencing sample was made of PBMCs. Receptors were obtained from a woman aged 40 to 50 in good health. Some clones in this sample may be carry-over from other donors' samples.

The chain is built from TRBV7-3 and TRBJ2-7; 9 nucleotides match TRBD2. Germline assignment: CDR1 SGHTA and CDR2 FQGTGA. V shed 4 bases and J 2 bases; nucleotides not matched to a gene: 6. The CDR3 spans 15 residues. Here the CDR3 DNA reads TGTGCCAGCAGCTCACGACTAGCGGCTACCTACGAGCAGTACTTC. Residues: CASSSRLAATYEQYF.

The table lists this clone with a count of one. J is TRBJ2-1 and V is TRBV7-6, with a weak D call TRBD2 (6 bases). Trimming stripped 4 bases from V and 1 base from J, with 11 bases between. The CDR3 is made up of 15 amino acids. The germline CDR1 and CDR2 sequences are SGHVS and FNYEAQ. Here the CDR3 DNA reads TGTGCCAGCAGCTCAGTTAGCGGTTCCTACAATGAGCAGTTCTTC. Translating it yields CASSSVSGSYNEQFF.

In this sample, this clone turned up a few times. Other nucleotide sequences from this sample produce the same CDR3. V and J are TRBV18 and TRBJ2-1; D possibly corresponds to TRBD1 (7 bases). This CDR3 comprises 13 residues. Germline loops: CDR1 KGHSH, CDR2 LQKENI. V lost 3 bases, J lost 8 bases, and 11 bases lay in between. The DNA of the CDR3 is TGTGCCAGCTCACCCGGAGGGGGCGATGAGCAGTTCTTC. Its translation is CASSPGGGDEQFF.

Concerning this clone itself: Distinct nucleotide sequences in the sample also encode this CDR3. The genes are TRBV5-1 and TRBJ2-3; 7 positions agree with TRBD1. The CDR3 has 15 residues. Germline V gene lookup returns CDR1 SGHRS and CDR2 YFSETQ. V gave up 4 bases and J gave up 1 base; unmatched junction bases: 6. Here the CDR3 DNA reads TGCGCCAGCAGCCCCCGGGACAGAGGCACAGATACGCAGTATTTT. Its protein is CASSPRDRGTDTQYF.

V is TRBV2 and J is TRBJ2-1, with 8 bases lining up with TRBD2. Unmatched junction bases numbered 10, after V lost 9 bases and J lost 6 bases. The germline gives CDR1 SNHLY, CDR2 FYNNEI. CDR3 length: 14 residues. CDR3 DNA sequence: TGTGCCAGTCTCCCGGGGGGGTGGGCCAATGAGCAGTTCTTC. This gives the protein CASLPGGWANEQFF.

The V gene is TRBV5-8, the J gene TRBJ1-3; TRBD1 might be the D (6 bases). The CDR3 contains 14 residues. V was shortened by 7 bases and J by 1 base, with 12 bases between the two germline ends. Looked up from germline, CDR1 is SGHTS and CDR2 is YDEGEE. CDR3 in amino acids: CASAKGVSGNTIYF. The CDR3 nucleotides read TGTGCCAGCGCAAAGGGGGTGTCTGGAAACACCATATATTTT.

This chain links TRBV15 with TRBJ2-5, with D maybe TRBD2 (6 bases). CDR1 LNHNV and CDR2 YYDKDF come from the germline V gene (reference sequence). V was cut by 8 bases and J by 5 bases, with 12 bases left in between. The CDR3 contains 12 residues. The DNA of the CDR3 is TGTGCCACCCCCCTAAGCGGGGAGACCCAGTACTTC. Its translation: CATPLSGETQYF.

With regard to this clone: Germline and junction disagree at one end, which may indicate a read error. CDR3 DNA: TGTGCCAGCAGCCCAGGGACTAGCGGGCTCCAAGAGATCCAGTACTTC. Protein: CASSPGTSGLQEIQYF. V and J are TRBV7-6 and TRBJ2-5, with TRBD2 matching 12 bases. The germline CDR1 and CDR2 sequences are SGHVS and FNYEAQ. This CDR3 comprises 16 residues.

The J gene is TRBJ1-1, the V gene TRBV2, with TRBD1 as a possible D gene (6 bases). The germline V gene has CDR1 SNHLY and CDR2 FYNNEI. Trimming left V 7 bases short and J 2 bases short, with 14 bases between. The CDR3 runs 14 residues. The CDR3 here is CASTRTAKNTEAFF. The CDR3 bases are TGTGCCAGCACGAGGACAGCAAAAAACACTGAAGCTTTCTTT.

The chain uses TRBV5-1 and TRBJ2-5; tentative D call: TRBD2 (7 bases). The V gene's germline CDR1 is SGHRS and CDR2 YFSETQ. Trimming cost V 2 bases and J 1 base, with 12 bases left between them. This CDR3 is built from 15 residues. The CDR3 region is CASSLPRGAQETQYF. Written as DNA, the CDR3 is TGCGCCAGCAGCTTACCACGGGGGGCCCAAGAGACCCAGTACTTC.

This chain connects TRBV28 to TRBJ2-7; 14 bases are shared with TRBD2. V lost 6 bases to trimming and J lost 6 bases; unmatched junction nucleotides: 4. The length of the CDR3 is 14 residues. Germline values: CDR1 MDHEN, CDR2 SYDVKM. The CDR3 loop reads CASRGLAGDPEQYF. The CDR3 coding sequence is TGTGCCAGCAGGGGACTAGCGGGAGATCCCGAGCAGTACTTC.

The CDR3 sequence is CASSDSGGTDTQYF. For the CDR3, the DNA is TGTGCCAGCAGTGATTCCGGCGGGACAGATACGCAGTATTTT. The chain recombines TRBV2 with TRBJ2-3; tentatively, D is TRBD2 (5 bases). This CDR3 spans 14 amino acids. The ends were cut back, 3 bases at V and 3 bases at J, with 10 bases in the middle. CDR1 and CDR2 (germline): SNHLY, FYNNEI.

For this clone: This CDR3 is missing its conserved last phenylalanine or tryptophan, likely due to a read error. The DNA is left out, because the CDR3 cannot be placed on it with certainty; the CDR3 is given as TCRdb lists it. The V and J genes are TRBV5-6 and TRBJ1-2. The germline CDR1 and CDR2 sequences are SGHDT and YYEEEE. With termini counted, the CDR3 has 12 amino acids. The CDR3 reads CASSLSGRSGTV.

V and J are TRBV5-4 and TRBJ1-1; tentatively, D is TRBD1 (5 bases). CDR1 is SGHNT and CDR2 is YYREEE in the germline V gene (reference sequence). This CDR3 has 15 amino acids. The V end was cut by 2 bases, the J end by 1 base, with 12 bases between. CDR3 nucleotide sequence: TGTGCCAGCAGCTTCCAGGGTGGGGAGAACACTGAAGCTTTCTTT. It specifies CASSFQGGENTEAFF.

This chain joins TRBV10-3 and TRBJ2-1; the match to TRBD2 covers 11 bases. The CDR3 extends over 16 amino acids. Per germline, CDR1 ENHRY and CDR2 SYGVKD. J was trimmed by 4 bases and V by 6 bases; bases with no gene match: 8. The CDR3 protein is CAISTGTSGVYNEQFF. CDR3 in DNA: TGTGCCATCAGCACCGGGACTAGCGGCGTTTACAATGAGCAGTTCTTC.

This clone was picked up a small number of times. The rearrangement links TRBV4-1 to TRBJ2-1, with 10 nucleotides matching TRBD2. This CDR3 spans 14 amino acids. Germline assignment: CDR1 MGHRA and CDR2 YSYEKL. Trimming removed 3 bases from V and 5 bases from J; junction bases left unmatched: 1. This chain's CDR3 is CASSQSGGDNEQFF. In nucleotides, the CDR3 is TGCGCCAGCAGCCAGAGCGGGGGGGACAATGAGCAGTTCTTC.

This clone has more than one count but fewer than ten. V and J are TRBV18 and TRBJ2-2; D is undetermined. The germline V gene encodes CDR1 KGHSH and CDR2 LQKENI. Trimming cost V 2 bases and J 7 bases, with 11 bases left between them. The CDR3 sequence is 14 residues long. CDR3 in DNA: TGTGCCAGCTCACCAAGGCCGAAGGGCGGGGAGCTGTTTTTT. Its translation: CASSPRPKGGELFF.

Worth noting for this clone: This specimen includes other DNA sequences encoding the same CDR3. The chain has TRBV7-3 and TRBJ2-2; no clear D. The length of the CDR3 is 12 residues. V lost 3 bases, J lost 6 bases, and 5 bases lay in between. Germline assignment: CDR1 SGHTA and CDR2 FQGTGA. The CDR3 DNA reads TGTGCCAGCAGCTTGTCTTCCGGGGAGCTGTTTTTT. The encoded protein is CASSLSSGELFF. Variable domain in full (rest from reference TRBV7-3 and TRBJ2-2): GAGVSQTPSNKVTEKGKYVELRCDPISGHTALYWYRQSLGQGPEFLIYFQGTGAADDSGLPNDRFFAVRPEGSVSTLKIQRTERGDSAVYLCASSLSSGELFFGEGSRLTVL.

The chain couples TRBV15 to TRBJ2-5; 12 nucleotides agree with TRBD2. The CDR3 is made up of 13 amino acids. Trimming removed 9 bases from V and 5 bases from J; junction bases left unmatched: 4. Germline V CDR1 and CDR2: LNHNV, YYDKDF (reference sequence). The CDR3 spells CATTSGSVETQYF. The DNA of the CDR3 is TGTGCCACGACTAGCGGGAGTGTCGAGACCCAGTACTTC.

The chain links TRBV11-2 to TRBJ2-3, with D tentatively TRBD1 (6 bases). V gave up 2 bases and J gave up 5 bases, with 14 bases separating them. The CDR3 totals 15 residues. Germline V gene lookup returns CDR1 SGHAT and CDR2 FQNNGV. CDR3 loop: CASSLFATGLDTQYF. The CDR3 DNA reads as TGTGCCAGCAGCTTATTCGCTACAGGGCTAGATACGCAGTATTTT.

This rearrangement joins TRBV29-1 to TRBJ2-5, with D tentatively TRBD2 (6 bases). CDR1 is SQVTM and CDR2 is ANQGSEA in the germline V gene. The CDR3 is 14 residues long. The V end was cut by 4 bases, the J end by 2 bases, with 14 bases between. CDR3 loop: CSVAGRGYQETQYF. In DNA form, the CDR3 reads TGCAGCGTTGCGGGGCGGGGCTATCAAGAGACCCAGTACTTC.

The chain carries TRBV18 and TRBJ2-7; 9 nucleotides match TRBD1. V dropped 3 bases and J dropped 3; count of bases not matched to a gene: 3. Germline CDR1 is KGHSH and CDR2 is LQKENI. The CDR3 runs to 14 residues. CDR3 nucleotide sequence: TGTGCCAGCTCACCGGGACAGGGTAACTACGAGCAGTACTTC. Translated, it gives CASSPGQGNYEQYF.

This clone has just a few counts. The chain joins TRBV7-2 to TRBJ1-3, with a tentative D call TRBD1 (5 bases). The CDR3 covers 13 residues. Trimming stripped 3 bases from V and 3 bases from J, with 6 bases between. Per germline, CDR1 SGHTA and CDR2 FQGNSA. Here the CDR3 reads CASSFGGGNTIYF. CDR3 DNA sequence: TGTGCCAGCAGCTTTGGGGGTGGAAACACCATATATTTT.

This clone was counted only a few times. The V and J genes are TRBV7-3 and TRBJ2-5, with 7 bases matching TRBD1. J was trimmed by 4 bases and V by 4 bases; bases with no gene match: 3. This CDR3 region has 13 residues. Germline assignment: CDR1 SGHTA and CDR2 FQGTGA. The CDR3 loop is CASSYNRGETQYF. In DNA, the CDR3 is TGTGCCAGCAGCTACAACAGGGGAGAGACCCAGTACTTC.

For this clone: This sample includes further DNA sequences coding for the same CDR3. The CDR3 loop reads CASSELAGPYNEQFF. CDR3 coding DNA: TGTGCCAGCAGTGAACTAGCGGGACCCTACAATGAGCAGTTCTTC. The genes are TRBV6-1 and TRBJ2-1, with TRBD2 identical over 9 bases. CDR1 and CDR2 (germline): MNHNS, SASEGT. J was trimmed by 2 bases and V by 2 bases; bases with no gene match: 1. The CDR3 is made up of 15 amino acids.

In DNA, the CDR3 is TGTGCCAGCAGCGCCCGAGGGGGCGGGAATTGGGAGACCCAGTACTTC. Translating gives CASSARGGGNWETQYF. This rearrangement joins TRBV5-8 to TRBJ2-5, with D possibly matching TRBD1 (7 bases). Per germline, CDR1 SGHTS and CDR2 YDEGEE. The CDR3 contains 16 residues. Deletions cut 4 bases from V and 5 bases from J, with 21 bases between.

The gene calls are TRBV7-8 and TRBJ1-1, with 10 bases aligning to TRBD1. Losses at the gene ends were 4 bases for V and 6 bases for J; bases not matched to a gene: 14. Germline values: CDR1 SGHVS, CDR2 FQNEAQ. The CDR3 loop spans 17 amino acids. DNA for the CDR3: TGTGCCAGCAGCTACCCACGGGCTGTGACAGGGGGCTCTGAAGCTTTCTTT. This translates into CASSYPRAVTGGSEAFF.

This rearrangement joins TRBV30 to TRBJ1-1; a weak D match, TRBD1 (6 bases). Between the trimmed V and J ends, which lost 3 bases and 0 bases, there was a span of 17 bases. CDR3 size: 16 residues. Germline V gene sequence: CDR1 GTSNPN, CDR2 SVGIG (reference sequence). In DNA, the CDR3 is TGTGCCTGGAGCCCCCCCGACAGGCAGATGAACACTGAAGCTTTCTTT. Translating it yields CAWSPPDRQMNTEAFF.

The V gene is TRBV5-6, the J gene TRBJ2-7; no clear D. Germline V gives CDR1 SGHDT, CDR2 YYEEEE. With 1 base removed from V and 4 bases from J, the gap between germline ends came to 6 bases. This CDR3 comprises 12 residues. CDR3: CASSLRTYEQYF. In DNA form, the CDR3 reads TGTGCCAGCAGCTTGCGGACGTACGAGCAGTACTTC.